These 22 T cell receptor beta chains share one sample of origin, sequenced in a study of blood T cell repertoires in COVID-19. Produced via immunoSEQ multiplex PCR; TCRdb's table is partial and in-frame only. The sample has roughly 120,000 clones; more than 75% are singletons. The sample was peripheral blood. The receptors originated from a middle-aged man with active COVID-19.

The J gene is TRBJ1-2, the V gene TRBV27; 7 bases are a match to TRBD1. V was pared by 5 bases and J by 8 bases, with 11 bases of the junction left unmatched. Per germline, CDR1 MNHEY and CDR2 SMNVEV (reference sequence). This CDR3 spans 14 amino acids. CDR3 protein: CASSHATGKYGYTF. CDR3 bases: TGTGCCAGCAGTCACGCGACAGGGAAGTACGGCTACACCTTC.

V is TRBV4-2 and J is TRBJ2-5, with D possibly TRBD2 on 6 matching bases. CDR3 length equals 15 residues. Germline values: CDR1 LGHNA, CDR2 YNFKEQ. The germline V and J ends were trimmed by 1 base and 9 bases, with 18 bases remaining between them. The CDR3 loop is CASSQGFPRWGAQYF. CDR3 in DNA: TGTGCCAGCAGCCAAGGGTTTCCCCGATGGGGGGCCCAGTACTTC.

This clone was counted a single time. The chain employs TRBV7-6 and TRBJ2-7; unclear D gene. This CDR3 is built from 14 residues. Looked up from germline, CDR1 is SGHVS and CDR2 is FNYEAQ. V was pared by 4 bases and J by 2 bases, with 12 bases between. The CDR3 sequence is CASSSSQVAYEQYF. The CDR3 DNA reads TGTGCCAGCAGCTCCTCCCAGGTCGCCTACGAGCAGTACTTC.

This sequence joins TRBV19 and TRBJ1-5, with 7 bases lining up with TRBD1. The CDR3 is made up of 14 amino acids. Germline CDR1 is LNHDA and CDR2 is SQIVND (reference sequence). V shed 5 bases and J 3 bases; nucleotides not matched to a gene: 4. The CDR3 sequence: CASSPTGINQPQHF. CDR3 coding DNA: TGTGCCAGTAGTCCGACAGGGATCAATCAGCCCCAGCATTTT.

The gene calls are TRBV7-9 and TRBJ2-7, with no clear D. Germline V lookup: CDR1 SEHNR, CDR2 FQNEAQ (reference sequence). CDR3 length: 13 amino acids. Trimming removed 0 bases from V and 3 bases from J, with 6 bases in between. CDR3 sequence reads: CASSLAIGYEQYV. CDR3 nucleotide sequence: TGTGCCAGCAGCTTAGCGATCGGCTACGAGCAGTACGTC.

This chain joins TRBV7-9 and TRBJ1-1; 8 nucleotides line up with TRBD1. V was pared by 5 bases and J by 4 bases, with 9 bases of the junction left unmatched. Germline V gene lookup returns CDR1 SEHNR and CDR2 FQNEAQ (reference sequence). This CDR3 spans 15 amino acids. The CDR3 nucleotides are TGTGCCAGCAGCCGCCCGCAGGGGGCCGGCACTGAAGCTTTCTTT. This gives the protein CASSRPQGAGTEAFF.

The genes are TRBV15 and TRBJ1-5; D is perhaps TRBD1 (5 bases). CDR1 and CDR2 (germline): LNHNV, YYDKDF (reference sequence). The V gene lost 0 bases and the J gene lost 6 bases, with 15 bases spanning the gap. This CDR3 is 16 amino acids long. CDR3: CATSRDRSGWVQPQHF. CDR3 nucleotides: TGTGCCACCAGCAGAGATCGGTCAGGGTGGGTTCAGCCCCAGCATTTT.

The chain joins TRBV13 to TRBJ2-7; TRBD2 aligns across 15 bases. Germline V CDR1 and CDR2: PRHDT, FYEKMQ (reference sequence). The CDR3 contains 17 residues. Losses at the gene ends were 1 base for V and 4 bases for J; bases not matched to a gene: 5. The CDR3 DNA reads as TGTGCCAGCAGCTTAGCCGGGACTAGCGGGGGGTCTTACGAGCAGTACTTC. Residues: CASSLAGTSGGSYEQYF.

The chain uses TRBV11-2 and TRBJ1-3, with D hard to call. Per germline, CDR1 SGHAT and CDR2 FQNNGV. The ends were cut back, 1 base at V and 0 bases at J, with 13 bases in the middle. CDR3 length: 17 amino acids. Here the CDR3 DNA reads TGTGCCAGCAGCTTAGGAGGGTTAGAGAGCTCTGGAAACACCATATATTTT. It translates to CASSLGGLESSGNTIYF.

The chain employs TRBV4-2 and TRBJ1-1; possible D gene TRBD1, 5 bases. The V end lost 0 bases, the J end lost 4 bases, and 12 bases lay between the germline ends. The CDR3 length is 15 residues. CDR1 LGHNA and CDR2 YNFKEQ come from the germline V gene. Here the CDR3 reads CASSQDRRGTTEAFF. The DNA of the CDR3 is TGTGCCAGCAGCCAAGATCGGAGGGGTACCACTGAAGCTTTCTTT.

The rearrangement links TRBV30 to TRBJ2-4; TRBD2 matches at 8 bases. The CDR3 covers 16 residues. Germline V CDR1 and CDR2: GTSNPN, SVGIG (reference sequence). Trimming at V came to 5 bases and at J to 0 bases, leaving 9 bases not matched to a gene. The CDR3 protein is CAWGLAQQIAKNIQYF. CDR3 DNA: TGTGCCTGGGGACTAGCCCAACAGATAGCCAAAAACATTCAGTACTTC.

The rearrangement links TRBV6-2 or TRBV6-3 to TRBJ2-2, with D perhaps TRBD1 (5 bases). Germline CDR1 MNHEY, CDR2 SVGEGT. The CDR3 totals 16 residues. The V end was cut by 2 bases, the J end by 0 bases, with 10 bases between. This CDR3 is CASSYVDSPNTGELFF. CDR3 bases: TGTGCCAGCAGTTACGTCGACAGCCCGAACACCGGGGAGCTGTTTTTT.

This rearrangement joins TRBV9 to TRBJ2-2; TRBD2 aligns across 7 bases. In germline, CDR1 is SGDLS, CDR2 YYNGEE. CDR3 size: 15 residues. Losses at the gene ends were 4 bases for V and 1 base for J; bases not matched to a gene: 4. DNA for the CDR3: TGTGCCAGCAGCTTTAGCGGGTTGAACACCGGGGAGCTGTTTTTT. Translation gives CASSFSGLNTGELFF.

The CDR3 here is CASSSSTGELFF. DNA of the CDR3: TGTGCCAGCAGTTCGTCCACCGGGGAGCTGTTTTTT. The chain is built from TRBV6-5 and TRBJ2-2; D is uncertain. Germline V gene lookup returns CDR1 MNHEY and CDR2 SVGAGI. The V gene lost 4 bases and the J gene lost 4 bases, with 4 bases spanning the gap. The CDR3 loop spans 12 amino acids.

The chain joins TRBV5-1 to TRBJ2-1, with a tentative D call TRBD2 (6 bases). The germline V and J ends were trimmed by 2 bases and 3 bases, with 21 bases remaining between them. The CDR3 has 18 amino acids. Germline loops: CDR1 SGHRS, CDR2 YFSETQ. Written as DNA, the CDR3 is TGCGCCAGCAGCTTACCCCATGAGTTGGCGGGAAACTACAATGAGCAGTTCTTC. Translating gives CASSLPHELAGNYNEQFF.

The chain employs TRBV14 and TRBJ1-4; a possible D gene is TRBD1 (6 bases). V shed 2 bases and J shed 0 bases, with 10 bases lying between them. There are 16 residues in the CDR3. Looked up from germline, CDR1 is SGHDN and CDR2 is FVKESK. The chain's CDR3 is CASSQSGGATNEKLFF. Here the CDR3 DNA reads TGTGCCAGCAGCCAATCGGGGGGCGCAACTAATGAAAAACTGTTTTTT.

The chain links TRBV27 to TRBJ2-1, with no clear D. The germline CDR1 and CDR2 sequences are MNHEY and SMNVEV (reference sequence). The CDR3 consists of 13 residues. Trimming removed 3 bases at V and 2 bases at J, with 5 bases between. CDR3 amino acids: CASSLAAYNEQFF. CDR3 nucleotides: TGTGCCAGCAGTTTGGCAGCCTACAATGAGCAGTTCTTC.

The chain combines TRBV6-5 with TRBJ1-3; D is perhaps TRBD1 (6 bases). The CDR3 is 14 amino acids. The germline gives CDR1 MNHEY, CDR2 SVGAGI. Trimming took 2 bases from V and 7 from J, leaving 12 bases between them. CDR3 DNA: TGTGCCAGCAGTTACCTTGACAGGAGGAACACCATATATTTT. It specifies CASSYLDRRNTIYF.

V usage is TRBV9 and J usage is TRBJ2-1; tentatively, D is TRBD2 (5 bases). V dropped 2 bases and J dropped 2 bases, with 11 bases sitting between them. This CDR3 region has 15 residues. The germline CDR1 and CDR2 sequences are SGDLS and YYNGEE. The CDR3 DNA sequence: TGTGCCAGCAGCGTTTCCGGGGTCACCTACAATGAGCAGTTCTTC. Encoded protein: CASSVSGVTYNEQFF.

In its sample, this clone is medium-sized. The rearrangement links TRBV2 to TRBJ1-1; TRBD1 agrees at 7 bases. This CDR3 has 12 residues. In germline, CDR1 is SNHLY, CDR2 FYNNEI. V lost 6 bases and J lost 4; bases outside the gene matches: 2. CDR3 DNA sequence: TGTGCCAGCAGCGGGGACAGCACTGAAGCTTTCTTT. It translates to CASSGDSTEAFF.

V is TRBV10-2 and J is TRBJ1-2; 8 bases line up with TRBD1. Trimming cost V 0 bases and J 4 bases; bases outside gene matches: 10. CDR1 and CDR2 (germline): WSHSY, SAAADI. This CDR3 is built from 17 residues. CDR3 bases: TGCGCCAGCAGTGAGTCGAGGCAGGGGGCGCGACTCTATGGCTACACCTTC. This codes for CASSESRQGARLYGYTF.

The chain combines TRBV5-1 with TRBJ2-1, with a tentative D call TRBD2 (6 bases). The ends were cut back, 4 bases at V and 7 bases at J, with 9 bases in the middle. Germline V gene lookup returns CDR1 SGHRS and CDR2 YFSETQ. The CDR3 covers 12 residues. The CDR3 region has the DNA TGCGCCAGCAGCCGGGCGGGGAATGAGCAGTTCTTC. It codes for CASSRAGNEQFF.